The 8 T cell receptor beta chains listed next were all sequenced from one sample in a study of blood T cell repertoires in COVID-19. Only in-frame clones appear in the TCRdb table, and some are missing; sequencing was by immunoSEQ multiplex PCR. The sample carries about 70,000 clones, around 83% recorded once. The material sequenced was peripheral blood. Receptors were obtained from a man of 80 years or more with acute or convalescent COVID-19.

This clone was detected once. The chain joins TRBV18 to TRBJ2-7; TRBD2 matches 8 bases. Germline assignment: CDR1 KGHSH and CDR2 LQKENI. Trimming took 8 bases from V and 1 from J; bases not matched to a gene: 4. This CDR3 is built from 13 residues. The CDR3 reads CASGLAESYEQYF. Here the CDR3 DNA reads TGTGCCAGCGGACTAGCAGAGTCCTACGAGCAGTACTTC. The complete variable domain, with remaining parts taken from reference TRBV18 and TRBJ2-7, reads NAGVMQNPRHLVRRRGQEARLRCSPMKGHSHVYWYRQLPEEGLKFMVYLQKENIIDESGMPKERFSAEFPKEGPSILRIQQVVRGDSAAYFCASGLAESYEQYFGPGTRLTVT.

The chain couples TRBV7-9 to TRBJ2-5; D gene unclear. The CDR3 extends over 13 amino acids. The germline V gene has CDR1 SEHNR and CDR2 FQNEAQ (reference sequence). V lost 3 bases to trimming and J lost 5 bases, with 10 bases between them. CDR3 loop: CASSLSSPETQYF. The CDR3 nucleotides are TGTGCCAGCAGCTTGAGCTCTCCGGAGACCCAGTACTTC.

This rearrangement joins TRBV2 to TRBJ1-4; tentative D call: TRBD1 (5 bases). Germline CDR1 and CDR2: SNHLY and FYNNEI. Trimming removed 8 bases from V and 5 bases from J, with 15 bases in between. CDR3 size: 14 residues. The CDR3 DNA sequence: TGTGCCAGCGGGGCAGGCCGGCTCAATGAAAAACTGTTTTTT. It codes for CASGAGRLNEKLFF. The full variable domain, completed using reference TRBV2 and TRBJ1-4, is EPEVTQTPSHQVTQMGQEVILRCVPISNHLYFYWYRQILGQKVEFLVSFYNNEISEKSEIFDDQFSVERPDGSNFTLKIRSTKLEDSAMYFCASGAGRLNEKLFFGSGTQLSVL.

V and J are TRBV7-3 and TRBJ2-5; D perhaps matches TRBD1 (6 bases). Germline CDR1 and CDR2: SGHTA and FQGTGA. V lost 2 bases and J lost 5, with 9 bases in between. This CDR3 comprises 13 residues. The CDR3 DNA follows: TGTGCCAGCAGCTTAGGGGGCAGGGAGACCCAGTACTTC. This translates into CASSLGGRETQYF.

The rearrangement uses TRBV7-2 and TRBJ2-1, with 10 nucleotides matching TRBD1. Germline values: CDR1 SGHTA, CDR2 FQGNSA. The V and J ends lost 6 bases and 1 base, in that order; junction bases with no gene match: 12. The CDR3 runs to 18 residues. The CDR3 here is CASRTGTGATLSYNEQFF. As DNA, the CDR3 is TGTGCCAGCAGGACCGGGACAGGGGCCACCTTATCCTACAATGAGCAGTTCTTC.

V gene TRBV24-1 combines with J gene TRBJ2-1; 9 bases map to TRBD2. Per germline, CDR1 KGHDR and CDR2 SFDVKD. This CDR3 has 15 amino acids. V gave up 6 bases and J gave up 1 base; unmatched junction bases: 3. The CDR3 DNA follows: TGTGCCACCAGTTCGGCGGGAGGGTCCTACAATGAGCAGTTCTTC. Translation: CATSSAGGSYNEQFF.

This clone was observed a single time. This chain links TRBV5-1 with TRBJ2-3; D may be TRBD2 (6 bases). V lost 8 bases and J 5 bases, leaving 24 bases between the germline ends. CDR1 is SGHRS and CDR2 is YFSETQ in the germline V gene. The CDR3 extends over 16 amino acids. CDR3 region: CASRLLAETTLDTQYF. As DNA, the CDR3 is TGCGCCAGTCGACTCTTAGCGGAGACCACATTAGATACGCAGTATTTT. The complete variable domain, with remaining parts taken from reference TRBV5-1 and TRBJ2-3, reads KAGVTQTPRYLIKTRGQQVTLSCSPISGHRSVSWYQQTPGQGLQFLFEYFSETQRNKGNFPGRFSGRQFSNSRSEMNVSTLELGDSALYLCASRLLAETTLDTQYFGPGTRLTVL.

The J gene is TRBJ1-2, the V gene TRBV7-2, with D perhaps TRBD1 (6 bases). CDR3 length: 13 residues. The germline gives CDR1 SGHTA, CDR2 FQGNSA. The V end was cut by 8 bases, the J end by 0 bases, with 10 bases between. CDR3 protein: CASGGGPNYGYTF. CDR3 coding DNA: TGTGCCAGCGGGGGGGGGCCTAACTATGGCTACACCTTC.